This T cell receptor beta chain was recovered during a study of blood T cell repertoires in COVID-19. The CDR3 covers 14 residues. Trimming took 0 bases from V and 9 from J, leaving 14 bases between them. Germline values: CDR1 ENHRY, CDR2 SYGVKD. Study processing details: For nucleated cells, counts were estimated from reference gene primer amplification. Profiled with immunoSEQ multiplex PCR; TCRdb holds only in-frame clones, not every one. The V and J calls and clone size come from that table; D and trimming were worked out from the DNA. The repertoire has about 130,000 clones, 70% to 90% of them found once; the top ten carry 1.2%.

This sequence was found in a woman of 80 years or more with acute or convalescent COVID-19. The sample comprised peripheral blood. V usage is TRBV10-3 and J usage is TRBJ1-2; possibly TRBD1 for D (6 bases). The CDR3 region has the DNA TGTGCCATCAGTGAGTCGTATGGACAGAGGAGCTACACCTTC. Its translation: CAISESYGQRSYTF.